The 6 T cell receptor beta chains given below trace back to one sample, sequenced in a study of blood T cell repertoires in COVID-19. TCRdb keeps only in-frame clones here, not all; method: immunoSEQ multiplex PCR. The sample holds 250,000 to 300,000 clones; around nine tenths are singletons and the top ten take 1.9%. The sequenced sample consisted of PBMCs or T cells enriched from blood (not recorded which). The receptors stem from an older woman who had recovered from COVID-19.

V usage is TRBV10-3 and J usage is TRBJ2-5; weak D call: TRBD2 (6 bases). Trimming took 4 bases from V and 5 from J, leaving 23 bases between them. The CDR3 covers 17 residues. CDR1 ENHRY and CDR2 SYGVKD come from the germline V gene. The CDR3 is CAISGGAGGGVQETQYF. The CDR3 nucleotides are TGTGCCATCAGTGGAGGGGCCGGAGGCGGGGTCCAGGAGACCCAGTACTTC.

J is TRBJ1-2 and V is TRBV2; D is undetermined. The germline CDR1 and CDR2 sequences are SNHLY and FYNNEI. Trimming removed 7 bases from V and 1 base from J, with 10 bases in between. The CDR3 has 13 amino acids. CDR3 nucleotides: TGTGCCAGCATCGAGGGCCTTAACTATGGCTACACCTTC. Translation: CASIEGLNYGYTF.

The gene calls are TRBV11-3 and TRBJ2-1; 10 positions agree with TRBD2. V shed 5 bases and J 5 bases; nucleotides not matched to a gene: 6. Germline values: CDR1 SGHNT, CDR2 YENEEA. The CDR3 is 15 residues long. The CDR3 is CASSPRTSGHNEQFF. CDR3 nucleotides: TGTGCCAGCAGCCCCCGGACTAGCGGTCACAATGAGCAGTTCTTC.

V usage is TRBV20-1 and J usage is TRBJ2-1; TRBD2 might be the D (6 bases). CDR3 length equals 14 residues. Trimming took 3 bases from V and 4 from J, leaving 13 bases between them. Germline CDR1 and CDR2: DFQATT and SNEGSKA (reference sequence). Here the CDR3 DNA reads TGCAGTGCTAGTCTGAGCGGGTGGTACAATGAGCAGTTCTTC. Translated, it gives CSASLSGWYNEQFF.

The J gene is TRBJ1-3, the V gene TRBV7-3; possibly TRBD1 for D (6 bases). CDR1 and CDR2 (germline): SGHTA, FQGTGA. The CDR3 is made up of 13 amino acids. V was clipped by 5 bases and J by 9 bases, with 14 bases between them. This CDR3 reads CASSPGEGGTIYF. In nucleotides, the CDR3 is TGTGCCAGCAGCCCCGGAGAAGGGGGCACCATATATTTT.

V and J are TRBV7-3 and TRBJ2-2, with TRBD1 identical over 9 bases. The germline gives CDR1 SGHTA, CDR2 FQGTGA. The CDR3 length is 19 residues. The trim removed 6 bases at V and 4 bases at J, leaving 18 bases unmatched. As DNA, the CDR3 is TGTGCCAGCAGTAAATACCCAGCCGGGACAGGGACTTCCACCGGGGAGCTGTTTTTT. Translated, it gives CASSKYPAGTGTSTGELFF.